This is a list of T cell receptor beta chains from one sample in a study of blood T cell repertoires in COVID-19. Sequencing was performed with immunoSEQ multiplex PCR; in TCRdb, only in-frame clones are kept and a portion is missing. The table lists 250,000 or so clones, around nine tenths of them singletons. The sequenced sample was peripheral blood. These receptors originate from a man aged 35 to 55 with active or convalescent COVID-19. Each CDR3 is given with its conserved first and last residue. Fields, in order: clone size, D gene, J gene, V gene, CDR3 protein, CDR3 DNA. The D gene is left open where the match is weak. Clone size is stated in some rows and not others, as once, few, many or a class when expanded.

NA	NA	TRBJ2-5	TRBV5-1	CASSTADTYQETQYF	TGCGCCAGCAGTACTGCCGACACCTACCAAGAGACCCAGTACTTC
NA	NA	TRBJ1-1	TRBV5-6	CASSLEEENTEAFF	TGTGCCAGCAGCTTGGAAGAGGAGAACACTGAAGCTTTCTTT
NA	TRBD2	TRBJ2-5	TRBV4-1	CASSRSGRVQETQYF	TGCGCCAGCAGCCGATCGGGGAGGGTCCAAGAGACCCAGTACTTC
NA	NA	TRBJ2-1	TRBV5-6	CASSRGGSYNEQFF	TGTGCCAGCAGCCGCGGAGGCTCCTACAATGAGCAGTTCTTC
NA	NA	TRBJ2-2	TRBV5-6	CASIPNDRTGELFF	TGTGCCAGCATCCCCAACGACAGAACCGGGGAGCTGTTTTTT
NA	TRBD1	TRBJ1-1	TRBV24-1	CATSEQGQDEAFF	TGTGCCACCAGTGAACAGGGACAGGATGAAGCTTTCTTT
NA	TRBD1	TRBJ1-2	TRBV18	CASSPPTGGSYGYTF	TGTGCCAGCTCACCACCGACAGGGGGCAGTTATGGCTACACCTTC
NA	NA	TRBJ1-2	TRBV12-1	CASSTQTGKKGNYGYTF	TGTGCCAGCAGCACCCAGACAGGGAAAAAGGGTAACTATGGCTACACCTTC
NA	NA	TRBJ1-1	TRBV7-9	CASSLNEGTEAFF	TGTGCCAGCAGCTTGAACGAGGGCACTGAAGCTTTCTTT
NA	NA	TRBJ1-2	TRBV6-5	CASIPGVNYGYTF	TGTGCCAGCATACCCGGGGTTAACTATGGCTACACCTTC
NA	TRBD2	TRBJ2-5	TRBV7-3	CASSLGGGQETQYF	TGTGCCAGCAGCTTGGGCGGGGGGCAAGAGACCCAGTACTTC
NA	NA	TRBJ1-2	TRBV29-1	CSVEDQDYGYTF	TGCAGCGTTGAAGACCAGGACTATGGCTACACCTTC
NA	TRBD1	TRBJ2-1	TRBV27	CASSFPGTGKIDEQFF	TGTGCCAGCAGTTTCCCCGGGACAGGGAAAATTGATGAGCAGTTCTTC
NA	NA	TRBJ1-4	TRBV7-6	CASSPPAGEKLFF	TGTGCCAGCAGTCCCCCGGCGGGTGAAAAACTGTTTTTT
NA	NA	TRBJ1-2	TRBV5-5	CASSLRQDYGYTF	TGTGCCAGCAGCTTGCGACAGGACTATGGCTACACCTTC
NA	NA	TRBJ2-7	TRBV2	CASALFRTASYEQYF	TGTGCCAGCGCACTTTTCAGGACAGCCTCCTACGAGCAGTACTTC
NA	TRBD2	TRBJ2-7	TRBV18	CASSQLLAGGGEQYF	TGTGCCAGCTCCCAACTTCTAGCGGGAGGGGGAGAGCAGTACTTC
NA	NA	TRBJ1-4	TRBV19	CASSITVQMEKLFF	TGTGCCAGTAGTATAACTGTACAGATGGAAAAACTGTTTTTT
NA	TRBD2	TRBJ2-1	TRBV29-1	CSARERDDSYNEQFF	TGCAGCGCAAGGGAGCGGGATGACTCCTACAATGAGCAGTTCTTC
NA	TRBD1	TRBJ1-1	TRBV18	CASSPPQGGTGGERSEAFF	TGTGCCAGCTCACCACCCCAAGGTGGGACAGGGGGCGAAAGATCTGAAGCTTTCTTT
NA	TRBD1	TRBJ1-2	TRBV27	CASSFGQGTANYGYTF	TGTGCCAGCAGCTTCGGACAGGGGACAGCTAACTATGGCTACACCTTC
NA	NA	TRBJ1-1	TRBV6-6	CASSYGAGGVNTEAFF	TGTGCCAGCAGTTACGGAGCGGGGGGGGTAAACACTGAAGCTTTCTTT
NA	NA	TRBJ1-1	TRBV7-3	CASTLTGPQGTEAFF	TGTGCCAGCACCCTTACCGGACCCCAGGGCACTGAAGCTTTCTTT
NA	TRBD1	TRBJ1-2	TRBV5-4	CASSTPGGTNYGYTF	TGTGCCAGCAGCACACCAGGGGGGACGAACTATGGCTACACCTTC
NA	TRBD2	TRBJ2-1	TRBV10-2	CASSESAGGPGEQFF	TGCGCCAGCAGTGAATCAGCGGGAGGGCCAGGTGAGCAGTTCTTC
NA	TRBD1	TRBJ1-2	TRBV12-5	CASGLEAGTGGGGYTF	TGTGCTAGTGGTTTGGAGGCCGGGACAGGGGGAGGTGGCTACACCTTC
once	NA	TRBJ1-1	TRBV5-1	CASSSGQNTEAFF	TGCGCCAGCAGCTCTGGACAGAACACTGAAGCTTTCTTT
NA	NA	TRBJ1-4	TRBV7-3	CASSCGQYQGEKLFF	TGTGCCAGCAGCTGCGGTCAGTACCAAGGCGAAAAACTGTTTTTT
NA	NA	TRBJ1-2	TRBV6-5	CASSLPPGYTF	TGTGCCAGCTCACTCCCCCCGGGCTACACCTTC
NA	NA	TRBJ1-4	TRBV5-1	CASAIDFLANEKLFF	TGCGCCAGCGCCATAGATTTCTTGGCTAATGAAAAACTGTTTTTT
NA	TRBD1	TRBJ2-4	TRBV13	CASSLGGGTGGNIQYF	TGTGCCAGCAGCTTAGGAGGGGGGACAGGTGGAAACATTCAGTACTTC
NA	NA	TRBJ2-5	TRBV6-5	CASSYSPEFQTQYF	TGTGCCAGCAGTTACTCCCCCGAGTTCCAGACCCAGTACTTC
NA	NA	TRBJ2-1	TRBV21-1	CASRIEGAGNEQFF	TGTGCCAGCCGTATCGAGGGGGCCGGGAATGAGCAGTTCTTC
NA	TRBD1	TRBJ2-2	TRBV7-2	CASSCDYRGCHTGELFF	TGTGCCAGCAGCTGCGATTACAGGGGGTGCCACACCGGGGAGCTGTTTTTT
NA	NA	TRBJ2-5	TRBV7-6	CASSLLSGGSGETQYF	TGTGCCAGCAGCTTATTATCGGGGGGCTCGGGGGAGACCCAGTACTTC
NA	NA	TRBJ2-1	TRBV5-1	CASSLQPGRNDNEQFF	TGCGCCAGCAGCTTGCAGCCAGGTCGGAATGACAATGAGCAGTTCTTC
once	NA	TRBJ1-6	TRBV19	CASSMRTGDSPLHF	TGTGCCAGTAGTATGCGGACCGGGGATTCACCCCTCCACTTT
NA	NA	TRBJ1-2	TRBV3-1/TRBV3-2	CASSPLDRLANYGYTF	TGTGCCAGCAGCCCACTTGACCGCCTAGCTAACTATGGCTACACCTTC
once	NA	TRBJ1-1	TRBV2	CASSEGRKTEAFF	TGTGCCAGCAGTGAGGGCAGGAAGACTGAAGCTTTCTTT
NA	NA	TRBJ2-6	TRBV18	CASSPAGGAGANVLTF	TGTGCCAGCTCTCCGGCGGGTGGGGCTGGGGCCAACGTCCTGACTTTC
NA	TRBD2	TRBJ2-1	TRBV9	CASSVELAGVTEQFF	TGTGCCAGCAGCGTAGAACTAGCGGGAGTGACTGAGCAGTTCTTC
NA	NA	TRBJ2-2	TRBV2	CASSETGTGELFF	TGTGCCAGCAGCGAGACAGGCACCGGGGAGCTGTTTTTT
NA	NA	TRBJ2-7	TRBV28	CASSSPGRGHGYEQYF	TGTGCCAGCTCCTCCCCGGGCAGGGGCCATGGTTACGAGCAGTACTTC
NA	NA	TRBJ1-1	TRBV30	CAWTSVTEAFF	TGTGCCTGGACCTCTGTTACTGAAGCTTTCTTT
once	NA	TRBJ1-5	TRBV24-1	CATSERGAVNSNQPQHF	TGTGCCACCAGCGAAAGGGGTGCAGTTAATAGCAATCAGCCCCAGCATTTT
NA	TRBD1	TRBJ1-2	TRBV7-3	CASSLQDRTGYTF	TGTGCCAGCAGCTTACAGGACAGGACGGGCTACACCTTC
NA	TRBD2	TRBJ2-1	TRBV30	CAWSRLSGGVEFF	TGTGCCTGGAGTCGACTATCGGGAGGTGTGGAGTTCTTC
once	TRBD1	TRBJ1-5	TRBV2	CATARDSHQPQHF	TGTGCCACCGCTCGGGACAGTCATCAGCCCCAGCATTTT
NA	NA	TRBJ2-1	TRBV9	CASSVGIGEFDMNEQFF	TGTGCCAGCAGCGTAGGGATTGGGGAGTTCGATATGAATGAGCAGTTCTTC
NA	NA	TRBJ1-5	TRBV6-5	CASRLEGYGPQHF	TGTGCCAGCAGGTTAGAGGGCTACGGGCCCCAGCATTTT
NA	TRBD1	TRBJ1-2	TRBV5-6	CASSGTVYGYTF	TGTGCCAGCAGCGGGACAGTATATGGCTACACCTTC
NA	NA	TRBJ1-5	TRBV2	CASSDDRSQPQHF	TGTGCCAGCAGTGACGACAGAAGCCAGCCCCAGCATTTT
once	NA	TRBJ2-5	TRBV2	CASSEIGGAETQYF	TGTGCCAGCAGTGAAATAGGGGGGGCGGAGACCCAGTACTTC
NA	TRBD2	TRBJ2-1	TRBV12-3/TRBV12-4	CASSPAQAGKFF	TGTGCCAGCAGCCCTGCCCAAGCGGGAAAGTTCTTC
few	NA	TRBJ1-2	TRBV19	CASSPGPANYGYTF	TGTGCCAGTAGTCCAGGGCCTGCGAACTATGGCTACACCTTC